This TCR beta chain was obtained from a study of cytomegalovirus exposure and HLA in healthy donors. This CDR3 region has 15 residues. Trimming shortened V by 3 bases and J by 1 base, and 10 bases separated the two germline ends. The germline CDR1 and CDR2 sequences are MNHEY and SMNVEV (reference sequence). This PCR relied on a set of 60 Vbeta primers and 13 Jbeta primers. In the source study's methods: There were tens of millions of unique TCR beta chains by a later count, and around 10 million of them were shared. Sequenced by immunoSEQ multiplex PCR; TCRdb stores in-frame clones only, minus some. V and J calls and clone size are as listed in that table; D and trimming were resolved from the DNA. The sample includes about 240,000 clones, approximately 81% of them seen just once.

Sequencing used PBMCs. This chain connects TRBV27 to TRBJ2-1, with D perhaps matching TRBD1 (6 bases). The receptor was isolated from a girl under 10 years old in good health and CMV-seronegative. The CDR3 DNA is TGTGCCAGCAGTTTGGAAGGGACATCCTACAATGAGCAGTTCTTC. Protein sequence: CASSLEGTSYNEQFF.